The 21 T cell receptor beta chains reported below all come from one sample, sequenced in a study of cytomegalovirus exposure and HLA in healthy donors. Researchers ran the PCR with 60 Vbeta and 13 Jbeta primers. Only in-frame clones appear in the TCRdb table, and some are missing; sequencing was by immunoSEQ multiplex PCR. The sample records approximately 74,000 clones, roughly 76% being singletons. The sample comprised PBMCs. Source of these receptors: a woman between 40 and 50 years old in good health and CMV-seronegative.

The chain couples TRBV12-5 to TRBJ2-1, with a possible D match to TRBD2 (5 bases). The germline V gene encodes CDR1 LGHNT and CDR2 FRNRAP. The CDR3 contains 15 residues. V gave up 7 bases and J gave up 4 bases, with 17 bases separating them. CDR3 bases: TGTGCTAGTGCTCTAAAGGGAGAAAATTACAATGAGCAGTTCTTC. Its protein is CASALKGENYNEQFF.

The chain carries TRBV4-2 and TRBJ2-1, with 13 bases lining up with TRBD2. In germline, CDR1 is LGHNA, CDR2 YNFKEQ. The CDR3 runs to 19 residues. With V trimmed by 0 bases and J by 8 bases, 13 bases remained unmatched. This CDR3 is CASSQDVRLAGGLGDEQFF. In nucleotides, the CDR3 is TGTGCCAGCAGCCAAGATGTTCGACTAGCGGGGGGCCTTGGGGATGAGCAGTTCTTC.

The gene calls are TRBV5-5 and TRBJ1-1; possible D gene TRBD1, 6 bases. The CDR3 runs to 14 residues. Germline V gene lookup returns CDR1 SGHKS and CDR2 YYEKEE (reference sequence). Trimming cost V 5 bases and J 0 bases, with 11 bases left between them. CDR3 coding DNA: TGTGCCAGCAGGCGGACAGATATGAACACTGAAGCTTTCTTT. Translation: CASRRTDMNTEAFF.

The J gene is TRBJ1-1, the V gene TRBV5-8, with D uncertain. The CDR3 consists of 14 residues. V was cut by 2 bases and J by 0 bases, with 8 bases left in between. The germline V gene has CDR1 SGHTS and CDR2 YDEGEE. Here the CDR3 reads CASSFAAMNTEAFF. CDR3 DNA sequence: TGTGCCAGCAGCTTCGCGGCTATGAACACTGAAGCTTTCTTT. The variable domain in full, completed from reference TRBV5-8 and TRBJ1-1, reads EAGVTQSPTHLIKTRGQQATLRCSPISGHTSVYWYQQALGLGLQFLLWYDEGEERNRGNFPPRFSGRQFPNYSSELNVNALELEDSALYLCASSFAAMNTEAFFGQGTRLTVV.

The rearrangement links TRBV7-2 to TRBJ2-7; 12 nucleotides match TRBD2. CDR1 SGHTA and CDR2 FQGNSA come from the germline V gene. The CDR3 length is 16 residues. V was pared by 5 bases and J by 1 base, with 6 bases of the junction left unmatched. CDR3 DNA: TGTGCCAGCAGCCCGACTAGCGGGAGCTCATCCTACGAGCAGTACTTC. It specifies CASSPTSGSSSYEQYF.

V and J are TRBV11-2 and TRBJ2-5; a weak D match, TRBD2 (6 bases). The CDR3 is 13 amino acids. Germline V gene lookup returns CDR1 SGHAT and CDR2 FQNNGV. Trimming left V 6 bases short and J 1 base short, with 9 bases between. CDR3: CASSRDFQETQYF. DNA for the CDR3: TGTGCCAGCAGTCGGGACTTCCAAGAGACCCAGTACTTC.

V is TRBV7-2 and J is TRBJ2-7; 10 nucleotides align to TRBD1. The junction had 4 bases not matched to a gene; V was cut back by 1 base and J by 4 bases. CDR1 is SGHTA, CDR2 FQGNSA, per germline. This CDR3 contains 15 residues. The CDR3 region is CASSLDGTGVYEQYF. The CDR3 coding sequence is TGTGCCAGCAGCTTAGATGGGACAGGGGTTTACGAGCAGTACTTC.

V usage is TRBV30 and J usage is TRBJ1-5, with D uncertain. CDR1 is GTSNPN, CDR2 SVGIG, per germline (reference sequence). V was cut by 1 base and J by 3 bases, with 7 bases left in between. This CDR3 is built from 13 residues. CDR3 sequence reads: CAWSEQLNQPQHF. Here the CDR3 DNA reads TGTGCCTGGAGTGAACAGCTCAATCAGCCCCAGCATTTT.

The V call is TRBV5-3, the J call TRBJ1-2; the D is unclear. TRBV5-3 is treated as an ORF (open reading frame) with a function not yet certain. Trimming shortened V by 5 bases and J by 3 bases, and 11 bases separated the two germline ends. CDR3 length: 13 amino acids. As DNA, the CDR3 is TGTGCCAGAAGGGGCCCGGTGCACTATGGCTACACCTTC. Translated: CARRGPVHYGYTF.

The chain employs TRBV27 and TRBJ1-1, with D possibly matching TRBD1 (5 bases). This CDR3 contains 14 residues. The germline gives CDR1 MNHEY, CDR2 SMNVEV (reference sequence). Trimming pared 5 bases from V and 4 bases from J, leaving 14 bases between. The CDR3 loop reads CASSRPGRGTEAFF. CDR3 in DNA: TGTGCCAGCAGTCGCCCCGGGAGGGGCACTGAAGCTTTCTTT.

The V call is TRBV5-1, the J call TRBJ2-1, with a possible D match to TRBD2 (5 bases). There are 18 residues in the CDR3. V gave up 3 bases and J gave up 0 bases, with 19 bases separating them. Per the germline V gene, CDR1 is SGHRS and CDR2 is YFSETQ. The CDR3 nucleotides read TGCGCCAGCAGCTCCTACTCCAACGGGATCAGCTCCTACAATGAGCAGTTCTTC. Translated: CASSSYSNGISSYNEQFF. Drawing the rest from reference TRBV5-1 and TRBJ2-1, the complete variable domain is KAGVTQTPRYLIKTRGQQVTLSCSPISGHRSVSWYQQTPGQGLQFLFEYFSETQRNKGNFPGRFSGRQFSNSRSEMNVSTLELGDSALYLCASSSYSNGISSYNEQFFGPGTRLTVL.

The V call is TRBV27, the J call TRBJ2-7; 7 bases align to TRBD1. Per the germline V gene, CDR1 is MNHEY and CDR2 is SMNVEV (reference sequence). The CDR3 has 14 amino acids. The trim removed 3 bases at V and 4 bases at J, leaving 6 bases unmatched. CDR3 protein: CASSFDRDHYEQYF. CDR3 nucleotide sequence: TGTGCCAGCAGTTTCGACAGGGACCATTACGAGCAGTACTTC.

The chain is built from TRBV27 and TRBJ1-2; TRBD1 is a possible D gene (6 bases). The CDR3 contains 16 residues. V lost 4 bases to trimming and J lost 7 bases, with 22 bases between them. From germline, CDR1 is MNHEY and CDR2 SMNVEV (reference sequence). The CDR3 sequence is CASSSSMGAGVSGYTF. The CDR3 nucleotides read TGTGCCAGCAGTTCGAGTATGGGGGCAGGTGTGAGTGGCTACACCTTC.

CDR3 DNA sequence: TGTGCCAGCAGGAACAACAGGGGATCCTACAATGAGCAGTTCTTC. Protein sequence: CASRNNRGSYNEQFF. The chain is built from TRBV2 and TRBJ2-1, with 7 nucleotides matching TRBD1. The CDR3 length is 15 residues. Germline assignment: CDR1 SNHLY and CDR2 FYNNEI. V was pared by 6 bases and J by 1 base, with 6 bases of the junction left unmatched.

This chain joins TRBV29-1 and TRBJ2-1; 14 nucleotides line up with TRBD2. The CDR3 length is 18 residues. The V segment lost 6 bases and the J segment 0 bases; nucleotides outside the gene matches: 10. Germline V gene lookup returns CDR1 SQVTM and CDR2 ANQGSEA. The CDR3 DNA follows: TGCAGCGTACTGGGACTAGCGGGAGCCAAAAGCTCCTACAATGAGCAGTTCTTC. Amino acids: CSVLGLAGAKSSYNEQFF.

The V and J genes are TRBV6-1 and TRBJ1-5; D ambiguous. Germline loops: CDR1 MNHNS, CDR2 SASEGT. This CDR3 is built from 16 residues. Trimming removed 2 bases at V and 3 bases at J, with 14 bases between. The CDR3 DNA follows: TGTGCCAGCAGTGAAAGCTTGACGGGGTTCAATCAGCCCCAGCATTTT. Translating gives CASSESLTGFNQPQHF.

The chain combines TRBV18 with TRBJ1-1; 8 positions agree with TRBD1. V gave up 3 bases and J gave up 3 bases; unmatched junction bases: 9. The germline V gene has CDR1 KGHSH and CDR2 LQKENI. The CDR3 has 16 amino acids. Here the CDR3 DNA reads TGTGCCAGCTCACCTCAGAGGACAGGGAGGGACACTGAAGCTTTCTTT. Translation: CASSPQRTGRDTEAFF.

The rearrangement joins TRBV19 to TRBJ2-1; D remains unclear. The germline CDR1 and CDR2 sequences are LNHDA and SQIVND (reference sequence). V lost 4 bases and J 5 bases, leaving 12 bases between the germline ends. The CDR3 is 14 amino acids. The CDR3, as DNA: TGTGCCAGTAGTACGGTATCTGCCCACAATGAGCAGTTCTTC. Its translation: CASSTVSAHNEQFF. Supplemented by reference TRBV19 and TRBJ2-1, the full variable domain reads DGGITQSPKYLFRKEGQNVTLSCEQNLNHDAMYWYRQDPGQGLRLIYYSQIVNDFQKGDIAEGYSVSREKKESFPLTVTSAQKNPTAFYLCASSTVSAHNEQFFGPGTRLTVL.

This chain links TRBV5-1 with TRBJ2-1; D gene ambiguous. The germline V and J ends were trimmed by 0 bases and 9 bases, with 13 bases remaining between them. Per germline, CDR1 SGHRS and CDR2 YFSETQ. This CDR3 has 14 amino acids. Here the CDR3 reads CASSLVRQQPEQFF. In nucleotides, the CDR3 is TGCGCCAGCAGCTTGGTGCGGCAGCAACCTGAGCAGTTCTTC.

This sequence joins TRBV4-1 and TRBJ2-5; TRBD2 matches 9 bases. The J call may be mistaken, given a closer DNA end match to TRBJ2-7. CDR3 length equals 18 residues. Germline V gene sequence: CDR1 MGHRA, CDR2 YSYEKL. CDR3 loop: CASSQDLEASGISYEQYF. In nucleotides, the CDR3 is TGCGCCAGCAGCCAAGATCTCGAGGCTAGCGGGATTTCCTACGAGCAGTACTTC.

This clone occurred a few times. The V gene is TRBV27, the J gene TRBJ1-5; a possible D gene is TRBD1 (6 bases). The germline gives CDR1 MNHEY, CDR2 SMNVEV (reference sequence). This CDR3 comprises 14 residues. V lost 5 bases, J lost 6 bases, and 14 bases lay in between. CDR3 sequence reads: CASSMGIGGQPQHF. The CDR3 DNA reads TGTGCCAGCAGTATGGGAATAGGGGGTCAGCCCCAGCATTTT.